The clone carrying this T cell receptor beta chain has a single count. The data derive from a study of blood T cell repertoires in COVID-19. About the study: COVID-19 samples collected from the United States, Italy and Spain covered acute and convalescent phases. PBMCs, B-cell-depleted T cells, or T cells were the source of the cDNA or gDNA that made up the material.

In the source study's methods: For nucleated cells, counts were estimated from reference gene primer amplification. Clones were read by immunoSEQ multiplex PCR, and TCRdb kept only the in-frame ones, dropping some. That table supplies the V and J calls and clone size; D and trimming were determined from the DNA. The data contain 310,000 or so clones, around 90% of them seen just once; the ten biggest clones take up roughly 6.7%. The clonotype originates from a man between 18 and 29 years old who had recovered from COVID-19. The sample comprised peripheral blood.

As DNA, the CDR3 is TGTGCCAGTAGTATGGGACCGGACAGGGGGCGTCTCAATCAGCCCCAGCATTTT. Translating gives CASSMGPDRGRLNQPQHF. The chain employs TRBV19 and TRBJ1-5; 11 bases map to TRBD1. The length of the CDR3 is 18 residues. Trimming took 3 bases from V and 3 from J; bases not matched to a gene: 10. CDR1 is LNHDA and CDR2 is SQIVND in the germline V gene (reference sequence).